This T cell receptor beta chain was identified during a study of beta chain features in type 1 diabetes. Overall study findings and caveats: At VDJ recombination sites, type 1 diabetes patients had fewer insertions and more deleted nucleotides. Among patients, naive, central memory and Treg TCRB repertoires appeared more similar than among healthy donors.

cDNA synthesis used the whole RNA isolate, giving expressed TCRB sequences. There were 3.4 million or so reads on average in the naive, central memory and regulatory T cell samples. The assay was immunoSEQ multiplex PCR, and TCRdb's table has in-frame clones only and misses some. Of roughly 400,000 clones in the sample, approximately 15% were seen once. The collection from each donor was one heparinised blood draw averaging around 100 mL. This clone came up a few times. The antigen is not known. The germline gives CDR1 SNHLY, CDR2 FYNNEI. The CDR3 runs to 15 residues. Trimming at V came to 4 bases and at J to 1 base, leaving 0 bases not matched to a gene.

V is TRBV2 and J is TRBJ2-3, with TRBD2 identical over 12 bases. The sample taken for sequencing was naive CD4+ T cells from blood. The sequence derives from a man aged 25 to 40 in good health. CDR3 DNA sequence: TGTGCCAGCAGTGGACTAGCGGGGGGCACAGATACGCAGTATTTT. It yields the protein CASSGLAGGTDTQYF.